What follows is one T cell receptor (beta chain) and its context. This specimen belongs to a study of blood T cell repertoires in COVID-19. The CDR3 extends over 15 amino acids. Germline V gives CDR1 SNHLY, CDR2 FYNNEI. With 4 bases clipped from V and 9 bases from J, the junction kept 9 bases outside the gene matches. Sequenced by immunoSEQ multiplex PCR; TCRdb stores in-frame clones only, minus some. The sample carries about 310,000 clones, 85% recorded once. This TCR derives from a woman under 40 who had been exposed to COVID-19. The chain links TRBV2 to TRBJ2-1; 10 nucleotides match TRBD2. Material: PBMCs or T cells enriched from blood (not recorded which). CDR3 residues: CASSVPAGGPGEQFF. The CDR3 nucleotides read TGTGCCAGCAGTGTACCAGCGGGAGGGCCCGGTGAGCAGTTCTTC.